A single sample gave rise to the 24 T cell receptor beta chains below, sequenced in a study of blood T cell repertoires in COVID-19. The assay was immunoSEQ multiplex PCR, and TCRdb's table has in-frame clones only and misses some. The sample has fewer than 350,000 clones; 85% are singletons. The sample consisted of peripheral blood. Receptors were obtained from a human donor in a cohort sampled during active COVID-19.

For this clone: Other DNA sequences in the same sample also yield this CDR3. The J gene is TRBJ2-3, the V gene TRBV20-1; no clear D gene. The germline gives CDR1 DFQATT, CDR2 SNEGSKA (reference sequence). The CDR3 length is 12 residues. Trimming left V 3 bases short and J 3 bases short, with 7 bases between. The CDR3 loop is CSASLVTDTQYF. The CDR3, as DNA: TGCAGTGCTAGTCTCGTAACAGATACGCAGTATTTT.

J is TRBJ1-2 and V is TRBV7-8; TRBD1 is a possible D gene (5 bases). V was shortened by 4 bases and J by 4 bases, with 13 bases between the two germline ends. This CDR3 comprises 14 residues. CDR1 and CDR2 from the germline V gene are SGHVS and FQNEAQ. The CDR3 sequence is CASSYRLSFYGYTF. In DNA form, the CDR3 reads TGTGCCAGCAGCTACAGGTTATCATTCTATGGCTACACCTTC. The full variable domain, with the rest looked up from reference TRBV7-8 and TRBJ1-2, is GAGVSQSPRYKVAKRGQDVALRCDPISGHVSLFWYQQALGQGPEFLTYFQNEAQLDKSGLPSDRFFAERPEGSVSTLKIQRTQQEDSAVYLCASSYRLSFYGYTFGSGTRLTVV.

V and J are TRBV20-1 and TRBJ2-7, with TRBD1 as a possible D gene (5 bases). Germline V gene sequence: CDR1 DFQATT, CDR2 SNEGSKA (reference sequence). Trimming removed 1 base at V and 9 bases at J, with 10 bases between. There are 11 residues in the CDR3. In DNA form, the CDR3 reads TGCAGTGCTAGAGCAGGGAACGGGCAGTACTTC. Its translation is CSARAGNGQYF.

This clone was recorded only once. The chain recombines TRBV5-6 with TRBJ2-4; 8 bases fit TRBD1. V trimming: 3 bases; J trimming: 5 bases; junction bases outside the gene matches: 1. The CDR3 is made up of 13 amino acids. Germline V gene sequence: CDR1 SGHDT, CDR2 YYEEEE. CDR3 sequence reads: CASSWGQENIQYF. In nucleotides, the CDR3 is TGTGCCAGCAGCTGGGGACAGGAAAACATTCAGTACTTC. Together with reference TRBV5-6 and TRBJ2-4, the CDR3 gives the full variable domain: DAGVTQSPTHLIKTRGQQVTLRCSPKSGHDTVSWYQQALGQGPQFIFQYYEEEERQRGNFPDRFSGHQFPNYSSELNVNALLLGDSALYLCASSWGQENIQYFGAGTRLSVL.

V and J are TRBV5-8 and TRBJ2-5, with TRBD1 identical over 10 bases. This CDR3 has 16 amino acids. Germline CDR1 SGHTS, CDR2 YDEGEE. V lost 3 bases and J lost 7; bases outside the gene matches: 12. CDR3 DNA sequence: TGTGCCAGCAGCTCACTTGGACAGGGGGAATTTGTGACCCAGTACTTC. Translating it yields CASSSLGQGEFVTQYF.

The CDR3 nucleotides are TGTGCCAGCCGAGTAAGTTCGTGGGAGCAGTACTTC. It codes for CASRVSSWEQYF. This sequence joins TRBV2 and TRBJ2-7; D ambiguous. CDR1 is SNHLY and CDR2 is FYNNEI in the germline V gene. The V gene lost 8 bases and the J gene lost 7 bases, with 15 bases spanning the gap. The CDR3 has 12 residues. Drawing the rest from reference TRBV2 and TRBJ2-7, the complete variable domain is EPEVTQTPSHQVTQMGQEVILRCVPISNHLYFYWYRQILGQKVEFLVSFYNNEISEKSEIFDDQFSVERPDGSNFTLKIRSTKLEDSAMYFCASRVSSWEQYFGPGTRLTVT.

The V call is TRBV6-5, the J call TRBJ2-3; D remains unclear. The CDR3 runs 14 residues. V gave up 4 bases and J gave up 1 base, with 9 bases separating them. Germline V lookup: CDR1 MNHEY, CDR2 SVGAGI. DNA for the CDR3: TGTGCCAGCAGTTTAAATCAGGGCACAGATACGCAGTATTTT. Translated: CASSLNQGTDTQYF.

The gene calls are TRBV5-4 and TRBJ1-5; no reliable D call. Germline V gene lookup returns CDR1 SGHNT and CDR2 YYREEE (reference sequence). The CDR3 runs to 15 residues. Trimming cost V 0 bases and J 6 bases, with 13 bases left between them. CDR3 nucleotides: TGTGCCAGCAGCTTGGAACGCCGGGTGGGTCAGCCCCAGCATTTT. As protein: CASSLERRVGQPQHF.

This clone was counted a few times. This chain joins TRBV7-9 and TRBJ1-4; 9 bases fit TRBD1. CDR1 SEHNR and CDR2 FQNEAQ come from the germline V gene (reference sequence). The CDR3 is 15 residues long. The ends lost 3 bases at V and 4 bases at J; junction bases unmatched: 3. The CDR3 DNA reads TGTGCCAGCAGCTTCATGGGACAGGGTAATGAAAAACTGTTTTTT. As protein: CASSFMGQGNEKLFF.

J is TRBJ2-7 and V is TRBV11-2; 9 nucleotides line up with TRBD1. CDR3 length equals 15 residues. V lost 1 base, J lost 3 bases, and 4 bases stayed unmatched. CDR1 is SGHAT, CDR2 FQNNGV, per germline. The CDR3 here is CASSLGDRVGYEQYF. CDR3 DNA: TGTGCCAGCAGCTTAGGGGACAGGGTAGGCTACGAGCAGTACTTC.

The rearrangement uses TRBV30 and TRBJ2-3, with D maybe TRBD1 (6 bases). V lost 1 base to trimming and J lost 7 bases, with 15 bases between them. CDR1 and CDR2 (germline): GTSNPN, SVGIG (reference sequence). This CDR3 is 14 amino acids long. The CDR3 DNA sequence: TGTGCCTGGAGTGGCGCGGACAGTGGGCATACGCAGTATTTT. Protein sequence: CAWSGADSGHTQYF.

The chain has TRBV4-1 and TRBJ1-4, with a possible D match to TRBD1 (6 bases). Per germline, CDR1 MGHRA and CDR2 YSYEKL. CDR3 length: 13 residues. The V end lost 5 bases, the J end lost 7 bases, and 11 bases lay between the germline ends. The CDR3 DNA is TGCGCCAGCAGCACCGACAGGAGTGAAAAACTGTTTTTT. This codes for CASSTDRSEKLFF.

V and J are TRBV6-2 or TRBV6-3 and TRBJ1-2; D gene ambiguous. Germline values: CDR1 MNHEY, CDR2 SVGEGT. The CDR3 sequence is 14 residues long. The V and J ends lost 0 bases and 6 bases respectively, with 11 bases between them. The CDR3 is CASSYSTVRDGYTF. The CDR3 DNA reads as TGTGCCAGCAGTTACTCGACCGTTCGGGATGGCTACACCTTC.

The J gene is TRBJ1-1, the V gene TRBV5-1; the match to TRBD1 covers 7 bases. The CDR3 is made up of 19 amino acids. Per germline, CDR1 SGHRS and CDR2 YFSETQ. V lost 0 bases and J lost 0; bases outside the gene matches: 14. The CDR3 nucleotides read TGCGCCAGCAGCTTGGGGCAAACGTACAGGGGAACCATGAACACTGAAGCTTTCTTT. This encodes CASSLGQTYRGTMNTEAFF.

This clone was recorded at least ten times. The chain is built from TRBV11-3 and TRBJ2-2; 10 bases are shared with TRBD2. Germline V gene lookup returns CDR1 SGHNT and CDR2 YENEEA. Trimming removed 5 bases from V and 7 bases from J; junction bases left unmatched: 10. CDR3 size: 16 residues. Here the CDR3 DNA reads TGTGCCAGCAGCCGAAACCTCGGGACTAGCGTCGGGGAGCTGTTTTTT. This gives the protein CASSRNLGTSVGELFF.

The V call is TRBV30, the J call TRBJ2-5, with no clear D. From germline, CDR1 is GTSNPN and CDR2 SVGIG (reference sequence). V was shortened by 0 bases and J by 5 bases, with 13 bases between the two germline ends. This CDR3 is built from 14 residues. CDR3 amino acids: CAWSVPRLRETQYF. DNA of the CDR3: TGTGCCTGGAGTGTACCGAGGTTACGGGAGACCCAGTACTTC.

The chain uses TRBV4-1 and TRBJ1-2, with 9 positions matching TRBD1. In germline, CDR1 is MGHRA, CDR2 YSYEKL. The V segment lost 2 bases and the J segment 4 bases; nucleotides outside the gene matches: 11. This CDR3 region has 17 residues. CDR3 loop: CASSQTGTGTLPYGYTF. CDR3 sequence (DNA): TGCGCCAGCAGCCAAACCGGGACAGGGACCTTACCCTATGGCTACACCTTC.

The CDR3 sequence: CASSDRDRGMWSDTQYF. Here the CDR3 DNA reads TGTGCCAGCAGTGACCGGGACAGGGGTATGTGGTCAGATACGCAGTATTTT. This chain uses TRBV6-1 with TRBJ2-3, with 10 bases fitting TRBD1. This CDR3 spans 17 amino acids. The germline V gene has CDR1 MNHNS and CDR2 SASEGT. V lost 3 bases, J lost 4 bases, and 10 bases stayed unmatched.

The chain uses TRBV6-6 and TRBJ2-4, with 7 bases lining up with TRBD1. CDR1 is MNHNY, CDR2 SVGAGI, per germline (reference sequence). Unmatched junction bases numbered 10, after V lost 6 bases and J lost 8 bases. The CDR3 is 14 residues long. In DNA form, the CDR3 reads TGTGCCAGCAGGCCAGGGGGAAGTGAGGACATTCAGTACTTC. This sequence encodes CASRPGGSEDIQYF.

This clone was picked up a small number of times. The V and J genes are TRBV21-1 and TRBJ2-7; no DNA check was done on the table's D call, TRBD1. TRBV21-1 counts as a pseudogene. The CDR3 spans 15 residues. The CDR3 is CASSFRRGESYEQYF. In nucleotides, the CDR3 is TGTGCCAGCAGCTTCCGTAGGGGTGAGTCCTACGAGCAGTACTTC.

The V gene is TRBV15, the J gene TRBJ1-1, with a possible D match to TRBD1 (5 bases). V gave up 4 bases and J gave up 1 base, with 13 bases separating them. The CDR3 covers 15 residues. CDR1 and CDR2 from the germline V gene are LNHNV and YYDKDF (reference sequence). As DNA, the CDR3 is TGTGCCACCAGCAACCCAAGGGGCGGGAACACTGAAGCTTTCTTT. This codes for CATSNPRGGNTEAFF.

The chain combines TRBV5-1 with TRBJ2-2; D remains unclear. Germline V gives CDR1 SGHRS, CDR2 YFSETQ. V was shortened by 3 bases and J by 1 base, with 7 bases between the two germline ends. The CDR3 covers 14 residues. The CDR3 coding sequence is TGCGCCAGCAGCTCGTTCGGGAACACCGGGGAGCTGTTTTTT. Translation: CASSSFGNTGELFF.

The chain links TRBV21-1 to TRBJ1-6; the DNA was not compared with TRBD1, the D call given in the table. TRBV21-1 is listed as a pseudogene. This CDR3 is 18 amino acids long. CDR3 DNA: TGTGCCAGCAGCCCCCGGGGACAGCGAGGCTCCTATAATTCACCCCTCCACTTT. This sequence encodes CASSPRGQRGSYNSPLHF.

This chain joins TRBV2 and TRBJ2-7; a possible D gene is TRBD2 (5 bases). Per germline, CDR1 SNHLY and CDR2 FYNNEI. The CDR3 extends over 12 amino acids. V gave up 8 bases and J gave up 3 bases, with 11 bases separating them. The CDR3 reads CASLLGNYEQYF. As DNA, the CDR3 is TGTGCCAGCTTACTAGGGAACTACGAGCAGTACTTC.